Listed here is a single T cell receptor (beta chain). Its antigen remains unidentified. No much larger clonotype is one base removed from it; base qualities were not supplied. The CDR3 measures 17 amino acids from cysteine to phenylalanine. Just the 51-base CDR3 DNA is kept, in frame starting at base 1. Unmatched junction bases come to 6, with V trimmed by 2 bases and J by 2 bases. CDR1 and CDR2 were assigned from the germline V gene as MRHNA and SNTAGT. Library preparation was by the immunoSEQ multiplex PCR assay. The paper's data handling went like this. A statistical classification framework was developed to diagnose cytomegalovirus status using the catalog of TCR beta chain sequences. TCRdb carries this immuneACCESS record with in-frame sequences only. Its versions omit some clonotypes, under half of them owing to an unresolved V gene in the studies checked, with the rest unexplained. The V and J calls and clone size were taken over from that table, and D and trimming were inferred from the DNA. The sample has fewer than 150,000 clones on record, around 88% of them singletons. The top ten clones comprise over 6.5% of the sample.

Donors formed part of the validation cohort, which comprised over a hundred subjects and was distinct from the first cohort of 550 to 850 subjects. The record originates from a study of cytomegalovirus exposure and HLA in healthy donors (dated 2017 in TCRdb). Concerning the study at large: A later analysis indicated that the roughly 130 validation repertoires were generated on the platform also employed for the approximately 700 repertoires of the first cohort. To predict cytomegalovirus infection status, the study combined high-throughput TCR immunosequencing, statistical association of individual TCRs with disease status, and machine learning. The study aimed to test whether cataloging public T cell receptors could reveal signatures of past pathogen exposure. A separate validation cohort of approximately 130 different subjects was used in addition to the approximately 670-subject first cohort.

What the study reported, not specific to this receptor: A later analysis found that TCRs clustered in the first cohort also tended to co-occur in the approximately 120 validation repertoires, with 94% of cluster scores above 0. The authors suggested that the approach could potentially be extended to other disease states and immunological phenotypes. Cytomegalovirus status was reported to be diagnosed by the classifier with high specificity and sensitivity in both the original and validation cohorts. A few of the identified cytomegalovirus-associated TCR beta chains were confirmed in vitro to be specific for cytomegalovirus antigens. In the study, 150 to 200 TCR beta chains were listed as associated with cytomegalovirus. All 120 or so repertoires were used to score co-occurrence in the validation cohort in a later analysis, because that analysis had no HLA typing for the cohort. Across donors, most TCR sequences were observed very rarely, whereas some public TCRs were present in many individuals.

The receptor was isolated from a woman under 30 in good health and CMV-seropositive. Source material: PBMCs. The V and J segments used are TRBV6-4 and TRBJ2-7, with TRBD2 matching 13 junction bases. The CDR3 corresponds to CASSDPRTSGGAYEQYF. The base sequence is TGTGCCAGCAGTGACCCAAGGACTAGCGGGGGTGCCTACGAGCAGTACTTC.